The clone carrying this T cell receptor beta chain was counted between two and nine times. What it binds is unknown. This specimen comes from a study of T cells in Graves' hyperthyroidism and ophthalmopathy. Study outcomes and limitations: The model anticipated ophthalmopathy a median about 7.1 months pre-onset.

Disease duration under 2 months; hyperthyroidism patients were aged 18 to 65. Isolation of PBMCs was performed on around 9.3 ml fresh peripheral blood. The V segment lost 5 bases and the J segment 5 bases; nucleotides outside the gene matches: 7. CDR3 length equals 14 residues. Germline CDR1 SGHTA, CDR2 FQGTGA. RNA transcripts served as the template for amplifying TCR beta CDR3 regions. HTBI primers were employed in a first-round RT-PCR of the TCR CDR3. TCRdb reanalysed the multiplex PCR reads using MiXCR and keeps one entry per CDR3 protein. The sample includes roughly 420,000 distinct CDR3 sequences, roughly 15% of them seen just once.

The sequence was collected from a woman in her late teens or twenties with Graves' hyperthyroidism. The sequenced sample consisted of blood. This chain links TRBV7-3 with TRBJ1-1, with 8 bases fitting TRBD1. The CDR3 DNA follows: TGTGCCAGCAGCCTTACAGGGGGGGAGACTGAAGCTTTCTTT. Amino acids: CASSLTGGETEAFF.